Listed below are T cell receptor beta chains from one sample, sequenced in a study of blood T cell repertoires in COVID-19. Clones were sequenced by immunoSEQ multiplex PCR, and TCRdb holds only the in-frame ones, with some missing. There are about 130,000 clones in the sample; over 75% occur only once, and around 6.3% lies in the top ten. Specimen: peripheral blood. These receptor sequences come from a man older than 75 with active or convalescent COVID-19. CDR3s include the opening cysteine and the closing phenylalanine or tryptophan. Fields, in order: clone size, J gene, V gene, D gene, CDR3 DNA, CDR3 protein. A D gene is named only where the DNA matches it firmly. The size field is filled for only some rows; it gives once, few, many or a size class.

once	TRBJ2-2	TRBV19	NA	TGTGCCAGTAGTATTCAGGGCGGGATTGCTAACACCGGGGAGCTGTTTTTT	CASSIQGGIANTGELFF
NA	TRBJ1-2	TRBV24-1	NA	TGTGCCACCAGTGACTATTCGGGGGGTGGCTACACCTTC	CATSDYSGGGYTF
NA	TRBJ2-5	TRBV6-2/TRBV6-3	TRBD1	TGTGCCAGCAGTTACGGACAGGGTGCAACCCAGTACTTC	CASSYGQGATQYF
once	TRBJ1-4	TRBV27	NA	TGTGCCAGCAGTCTAGCGGGGGCGGGAAAACTGTTTTTT	CASSLAGAGKLFF
NA	TRBJ1-2	TRBV3-1/TRBV3-2	NA	TGTGCCAGCAGCCAAGAGCAGGCCCGAGGCTACACCTTC	CASSQEQARGYTF
NA	TRBJ1-5	TRBV9	TRBD1	TGTGCCAGCAGTGGACAGGACAATCAGCCCCAGCATTTT	CASSGQDNQPQHF
NA	TRBJ1-5	TRBV28	TRBD1	TGTGCCAGCAGTTTAGGTGACAGGGTGCGACAGCCCCAGCATTTT	CASSLGDRVRQPQHF
NA	TRBJ2-7	TRBV5-1	NA	TGCGCCAGCAGCTGGCAGGGCTTTGAGCAGTACTTC	CASSWQGFEQYF
NA	TRBJ2-7	TRBV11-2	NA	TGTGCCAGCAGCCCTTCCTACGAGCAGTACTTC	CASSPSYEQYF
few	TRBJ2-1	TRBV21-1	NA	TGTGCCAGCAGCAAAGTTGCGGGGGCCTCCTACAATGAGCAGTTCTTC	CASSKVAGASYNEQFF
NA	TRBJ2-3	TRBV11-2	NA	TGTGCCAGCAGCTTAGCCACACAGGCCGGGGGGCAGTATTTT	CASSLATQAGGQYF
once	TRBJ2-1	TRBV2	TRBD1	TGTGCCAGCACCACAGGGGGCTCCTACAATGAGCAGTTCTTC	CASTTGGSYNEQFF
NA	TRBJ2-1	TRBV2	TRBD2	TGTGCCAGCAGCGGGACTAGCGGAAACAATGAGCAGTTCTTC	CASSGTSGNNEQFF
NA	TRBJ1-2	TRBV1	NA	TGCACCAGCAGCCAAGAGATAGGGAACAGGGGCCTTAAGACCTATGGCTACACCTTC	CTSSQEIGNRGLKTYGYTF
once	TRBJ2-7	TRBV5-1	TRBD1	TGCGCCAGCAGCGAAGGGACAGGGGAGTCCTACGAGCAGTACTTC	CASSEGTGESYEQYF
once	TRBJ1-2	TRBV3-1/TRBV3-2	TRBD1	TGTGCCAGCAGCCAGCGGACAGGGGACTATGGCTACACCTTC	CASSQRTGDYGYTF
NA	TRBJ2-7	TRBV30	NA	TGTGCTTCAGGGATATCGGGGGCCTACGAGCAGTACTTC	CASGISGAYEQYF